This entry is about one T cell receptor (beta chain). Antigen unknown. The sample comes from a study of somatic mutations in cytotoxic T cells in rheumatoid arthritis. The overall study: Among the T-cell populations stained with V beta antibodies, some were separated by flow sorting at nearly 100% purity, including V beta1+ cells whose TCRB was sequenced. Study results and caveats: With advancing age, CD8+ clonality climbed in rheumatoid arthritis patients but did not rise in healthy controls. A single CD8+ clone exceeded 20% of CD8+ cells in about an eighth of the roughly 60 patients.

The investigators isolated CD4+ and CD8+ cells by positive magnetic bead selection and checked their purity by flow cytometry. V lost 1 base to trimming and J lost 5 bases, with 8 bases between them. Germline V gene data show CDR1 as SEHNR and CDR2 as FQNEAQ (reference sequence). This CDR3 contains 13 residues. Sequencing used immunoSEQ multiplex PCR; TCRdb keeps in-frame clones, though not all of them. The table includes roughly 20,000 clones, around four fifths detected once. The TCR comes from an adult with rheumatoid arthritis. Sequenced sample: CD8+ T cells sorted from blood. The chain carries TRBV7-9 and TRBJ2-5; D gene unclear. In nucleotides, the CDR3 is TGTGCCAGCAGCTTAGGCCTCGACGAGACCCAGTACTTC. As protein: CASSLGLDETQYF.